This T cell receptor (beta chain) was captured in a study of T cells after yellow fever vaccination. This clonotype was counted once. Its antigen is undetermined. The CDR3 contains 16 residues. Germline CDR1 and CDR2: MDHEN and SYDVKM. J was trimmed by 2 bases and V by 7 bases; bases with no gene match: 11. Synthesis of TCR cDNA relied on 5'RACE template switching, which attached a universal primer site and UMIs. Via MiXCR, TCRdb re-called the 5' RACE reads, giving one row per CDR3 protein. The table lists about 550,000 distinct CDR3 sequences, roughly 21% of them singletons. Findings and caveats of the study: A small proportion of clonotypes was detected in both the CD4 and CD8 compartments. Re-detected after boosting: most primary clones, about 96% of CD4 and under 90% of CD8.

The chain employs TRBV28 and TRBJ2-1; 7 bases align to TRBD2. The clonotype was recovered from a man between 25 and 39 years old who received the YFV17D yellow fever vaccine. This material consisted of PBMCs, taken 15 days after the yellow fever booster vaccination. The CDR3 sequence: CASNDEPLAAYNEQFF. The CDR3 bases are TGTGCCAGCAATGATGAACCGCTAGCGGCCTACAATGAGCAGTTCTTC. Supplemented by reference TRBV28 and TRBJ2-1, the full variable domain reads DVKVTQSSRYLVKRTGEKVFLECVQDMDHENMFWYRQDPGLGLRLIYFSYDVKMKEKGDIPEGYSVSREKKERFSLILESASTNQTSMYLCASNDEPLAAYNEQFFGPGTRLTVL.